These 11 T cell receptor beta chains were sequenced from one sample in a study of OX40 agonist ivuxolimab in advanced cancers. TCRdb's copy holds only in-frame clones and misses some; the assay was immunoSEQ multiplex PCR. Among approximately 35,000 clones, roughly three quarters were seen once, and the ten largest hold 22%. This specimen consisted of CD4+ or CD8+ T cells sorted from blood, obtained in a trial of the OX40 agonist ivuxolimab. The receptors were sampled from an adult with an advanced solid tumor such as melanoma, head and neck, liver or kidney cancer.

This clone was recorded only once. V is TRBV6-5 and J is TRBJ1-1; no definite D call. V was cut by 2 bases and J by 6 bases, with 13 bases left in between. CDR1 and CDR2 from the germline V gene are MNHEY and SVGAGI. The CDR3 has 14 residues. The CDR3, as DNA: TGTGCCAGCAGTTACCGGCGTCAAAGGTCTGAAGCTTTCTTT. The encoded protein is CASSYRRQRSEAFF.

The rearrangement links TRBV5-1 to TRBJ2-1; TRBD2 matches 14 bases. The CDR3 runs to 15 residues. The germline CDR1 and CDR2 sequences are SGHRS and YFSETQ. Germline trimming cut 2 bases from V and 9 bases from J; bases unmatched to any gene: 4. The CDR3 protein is CASSLKGLAGVEQFF. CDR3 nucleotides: TGCGCCAGCAGCTTAAAGGGACTAGCGGGAGTTGAGCAGTTCTTC.

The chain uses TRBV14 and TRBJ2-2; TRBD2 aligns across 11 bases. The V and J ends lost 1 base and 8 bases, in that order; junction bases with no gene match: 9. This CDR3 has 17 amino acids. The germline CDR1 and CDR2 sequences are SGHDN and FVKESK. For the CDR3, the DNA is TGTGCCAGCAGCCAAGTGGGAGTTAGCGGGAGGGAGGGGGAGCTGTTTTTT. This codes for CASSQVGVSGREGELFF. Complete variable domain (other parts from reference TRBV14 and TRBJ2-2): EAGVTQFPSHSVIEKGQTVTLRCDPISGHDNLYWYRRVMGKEIKFLLHFVKESKQDESGMPNNRFLAERTGGTYSTLKVQPAELEDSGVYFCASSQVGVSGREGELFFGEGSRLTVL.

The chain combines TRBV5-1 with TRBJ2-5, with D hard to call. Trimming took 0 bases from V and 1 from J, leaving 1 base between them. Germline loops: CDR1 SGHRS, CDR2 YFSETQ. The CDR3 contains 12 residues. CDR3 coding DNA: TGCGCCAGCAGCTTGGCCCAAGAGACCCAGTACTTC. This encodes CASSLAQETQYF.

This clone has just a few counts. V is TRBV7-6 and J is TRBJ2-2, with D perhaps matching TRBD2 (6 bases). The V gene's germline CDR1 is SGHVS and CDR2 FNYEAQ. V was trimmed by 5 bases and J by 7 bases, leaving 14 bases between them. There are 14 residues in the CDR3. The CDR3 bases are TGTGCCAGCAGCGCACTAGCCTCAGGCGGGGAGCTGTTTTTT. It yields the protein CASSALASGGELFF.

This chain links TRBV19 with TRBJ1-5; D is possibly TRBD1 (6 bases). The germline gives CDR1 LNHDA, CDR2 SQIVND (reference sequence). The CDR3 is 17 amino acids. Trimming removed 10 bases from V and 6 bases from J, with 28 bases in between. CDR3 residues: CATNHPRGRGYGQPQHF. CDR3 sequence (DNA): TGTGCCACAAATCACCCGCGGGGCAGGGGTTATGGTCAGCCCCAGCATTTT.

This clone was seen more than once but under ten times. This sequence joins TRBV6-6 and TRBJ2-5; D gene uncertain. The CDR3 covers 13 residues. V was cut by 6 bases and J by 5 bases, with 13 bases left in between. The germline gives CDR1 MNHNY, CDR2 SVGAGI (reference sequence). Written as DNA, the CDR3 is TGTGCCAGCAGCGACCCCCCCGGGGAGACCCAGTACTTC. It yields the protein CASSDPPGETQYF.

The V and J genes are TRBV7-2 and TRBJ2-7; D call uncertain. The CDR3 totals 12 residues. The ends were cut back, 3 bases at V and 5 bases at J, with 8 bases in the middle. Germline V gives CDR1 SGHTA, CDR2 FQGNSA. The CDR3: CASSFRIHEQYF. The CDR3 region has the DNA TGTGCCAGCAGCTTTAGGATACACGAGCAGTACTTC.

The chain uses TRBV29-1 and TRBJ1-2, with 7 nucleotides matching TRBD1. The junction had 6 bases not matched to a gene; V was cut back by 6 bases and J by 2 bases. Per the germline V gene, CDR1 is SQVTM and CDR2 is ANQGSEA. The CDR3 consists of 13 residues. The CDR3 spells CSVTRQGNYGYTF. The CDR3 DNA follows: TGCAGCGTGACCCGACAGGGCAACTATGGCTACACCTTC.

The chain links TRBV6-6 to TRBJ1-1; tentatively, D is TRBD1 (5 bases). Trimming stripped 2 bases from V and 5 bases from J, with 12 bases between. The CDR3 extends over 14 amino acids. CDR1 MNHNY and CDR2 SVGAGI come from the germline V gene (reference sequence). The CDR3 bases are TGTGCCAGCAGTTACGCCGACAGCCGAACTGAAGCTTTCTTT. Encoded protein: CASSYADSRTEAFF.

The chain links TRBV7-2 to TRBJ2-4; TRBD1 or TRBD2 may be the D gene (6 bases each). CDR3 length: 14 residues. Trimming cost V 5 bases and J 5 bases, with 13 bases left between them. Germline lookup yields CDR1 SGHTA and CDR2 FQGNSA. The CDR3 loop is CASSPRGLQNIQYF. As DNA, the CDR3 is TGTGCCAGCAGCCCTCGGGGGCTTCAAAACATTCAGTACTTC.